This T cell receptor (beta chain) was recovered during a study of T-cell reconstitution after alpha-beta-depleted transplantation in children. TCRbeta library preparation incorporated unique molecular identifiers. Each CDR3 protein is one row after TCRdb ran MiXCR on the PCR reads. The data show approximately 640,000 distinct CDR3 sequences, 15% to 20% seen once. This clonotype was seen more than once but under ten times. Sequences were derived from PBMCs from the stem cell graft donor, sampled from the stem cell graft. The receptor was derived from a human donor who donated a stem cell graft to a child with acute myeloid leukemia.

The CDR3 DNA is TGTGCCAGCAGCTTTGGACTCTCTGGGGCCAACGTCCTGACTTTC. Protein product: CASSFGLSGANVLTF. The chain combines TRBV6-1 with TRBJ2-6; D possibly corresponds to TRBD2 (5 bases). Germline loops: CDR1 MNHNS, CDR2 SASEGT. The germline V and J ends were trimmed by 6 bases and 0 bases, with 9 bases remaining between them. The CDR3 runs 15 residues.